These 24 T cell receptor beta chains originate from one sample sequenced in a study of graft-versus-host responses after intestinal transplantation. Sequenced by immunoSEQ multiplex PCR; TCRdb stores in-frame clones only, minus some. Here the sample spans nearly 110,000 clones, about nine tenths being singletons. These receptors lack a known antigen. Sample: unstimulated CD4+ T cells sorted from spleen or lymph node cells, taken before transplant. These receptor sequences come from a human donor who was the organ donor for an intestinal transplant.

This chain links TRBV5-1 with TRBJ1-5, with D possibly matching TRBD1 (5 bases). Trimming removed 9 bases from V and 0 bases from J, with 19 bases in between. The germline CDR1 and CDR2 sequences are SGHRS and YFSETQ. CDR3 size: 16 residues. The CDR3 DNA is TGCGCCACCCAATTAAGGGGCGCTTATAGCAATCAGCCCCAGCATTTT. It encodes CATQLRGAYSNQPQHF.

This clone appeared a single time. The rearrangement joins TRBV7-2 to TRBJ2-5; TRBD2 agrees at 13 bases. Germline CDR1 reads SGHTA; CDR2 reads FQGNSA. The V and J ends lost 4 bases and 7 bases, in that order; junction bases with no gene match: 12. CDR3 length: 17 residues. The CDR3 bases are TGTGCCAGCAGCTCGACTAGCGGGGGGTTGGTTTTGAGGACCCAGTACTTC. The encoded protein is CASSSTSGGLVLRTQYF.

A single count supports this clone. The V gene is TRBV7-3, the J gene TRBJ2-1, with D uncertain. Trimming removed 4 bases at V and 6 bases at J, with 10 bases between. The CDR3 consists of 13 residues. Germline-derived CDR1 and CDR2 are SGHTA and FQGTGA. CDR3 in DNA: TGTGCCAGCAGCTCCGACTCGAGCAATGAGCAGTTCTTC. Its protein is CASSSDSSNEQFF. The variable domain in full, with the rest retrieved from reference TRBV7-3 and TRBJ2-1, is GAGVSQTPSNKVTEKGKYVELRCDPISGHTALYWYRQSLGQGPEFLIYFQGTGAADDSGLPNDRFFAVRPEGSVSTLKIQRTERGDSAVYLCASSSDSSNEQFFGPGTRLTVL.

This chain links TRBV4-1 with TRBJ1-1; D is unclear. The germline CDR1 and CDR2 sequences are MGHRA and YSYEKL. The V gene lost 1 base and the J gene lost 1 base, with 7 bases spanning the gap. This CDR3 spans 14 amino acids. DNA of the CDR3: TGCGCCAGCAGCCAAGGGCGGACGAACACTGAAGCTTTCTTT. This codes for CASSQGRTNTEAFF.

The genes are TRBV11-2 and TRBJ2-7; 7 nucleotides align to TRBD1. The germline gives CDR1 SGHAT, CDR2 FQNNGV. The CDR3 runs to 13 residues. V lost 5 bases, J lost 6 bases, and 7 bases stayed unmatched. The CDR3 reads CASSTTGVREQYF. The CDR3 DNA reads TGTGCCAGCAGCACCACAGGGGTTCGCGAGCAGTACTTC.

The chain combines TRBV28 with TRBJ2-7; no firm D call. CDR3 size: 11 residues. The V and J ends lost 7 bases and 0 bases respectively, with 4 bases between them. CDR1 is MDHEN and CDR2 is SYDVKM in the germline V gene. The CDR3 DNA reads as TGTGCCAGCAAAAGCTCCTACGAGCAGTACTTC. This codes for CASKSSYEQYF.

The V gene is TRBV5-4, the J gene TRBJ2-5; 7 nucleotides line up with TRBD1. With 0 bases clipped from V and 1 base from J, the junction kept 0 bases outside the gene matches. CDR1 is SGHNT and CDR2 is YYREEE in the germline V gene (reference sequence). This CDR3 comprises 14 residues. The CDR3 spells CASSLGDSQETQYF. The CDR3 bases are TGTGCCAGCAGCTTGGGGGACAGCCAAGAGACCCAGTACTTC. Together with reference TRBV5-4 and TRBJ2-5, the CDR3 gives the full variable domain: ETGVTQSPTHLIKTRGQQVTLRCSSQSGHNTVSWYQQALGQGPQFIFQYYREEENGRGNFPPRFSGLQFPNYSSELNVNALELDDSALYLCASSLGDSQETQYFGPGTRLLVL.

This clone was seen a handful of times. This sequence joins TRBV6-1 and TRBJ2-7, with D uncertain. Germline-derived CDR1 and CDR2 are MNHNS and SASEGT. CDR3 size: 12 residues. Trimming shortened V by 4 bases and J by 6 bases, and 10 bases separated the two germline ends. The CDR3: CASSVTTVEQYF. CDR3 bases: TGTGCCAGCAGTGTAACTACAGTCGAGCAGTACTTC.

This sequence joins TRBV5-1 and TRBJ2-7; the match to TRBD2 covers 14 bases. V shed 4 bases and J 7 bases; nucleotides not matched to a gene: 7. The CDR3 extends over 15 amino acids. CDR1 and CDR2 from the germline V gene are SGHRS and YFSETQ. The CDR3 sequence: CASSEGLAGVREQYF. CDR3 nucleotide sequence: TGCGCCAGCAGCGAGGGACTAGCGGGAGTAAGAGAGCAGTACTTC.

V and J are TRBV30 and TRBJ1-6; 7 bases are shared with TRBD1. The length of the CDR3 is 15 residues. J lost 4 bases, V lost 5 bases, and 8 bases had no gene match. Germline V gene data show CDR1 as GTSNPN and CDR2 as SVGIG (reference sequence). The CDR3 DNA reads TGTGCCTGGGGATACCGGGACAGATATAATTCACCCCTCCACTTT. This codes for CAWGYRDRYNSPLHF. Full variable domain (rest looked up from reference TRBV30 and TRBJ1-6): SQTIHQWPATLVQPVGSPLSLECTVEGTSNPNLYWYRQAAGRGLQLLFYSVGIGQISSEVPQNLSASRPQDRQFILSSKKLLLSDSGFYLCAWGYRDRYNSPLHFGNGTRLTVT.

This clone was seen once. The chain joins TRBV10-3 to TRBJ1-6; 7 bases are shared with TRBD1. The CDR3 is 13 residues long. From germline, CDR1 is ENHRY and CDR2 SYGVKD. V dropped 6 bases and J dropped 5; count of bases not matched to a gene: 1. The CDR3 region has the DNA TGTGCCATCAGCGGGACAGATAATTCACCCCTCCACTTT. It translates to CAISGTDNSPLHF.

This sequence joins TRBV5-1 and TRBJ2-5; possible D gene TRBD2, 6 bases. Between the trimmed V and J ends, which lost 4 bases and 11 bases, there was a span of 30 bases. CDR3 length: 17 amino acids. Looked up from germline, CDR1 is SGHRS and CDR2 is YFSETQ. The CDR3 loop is CASSDFFSGTRGGEQYF. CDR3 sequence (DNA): TGCGCCAGCAGCGACTTCTTTTCCGGGACTCGGGGTGGGGAGCAGTACTTC.

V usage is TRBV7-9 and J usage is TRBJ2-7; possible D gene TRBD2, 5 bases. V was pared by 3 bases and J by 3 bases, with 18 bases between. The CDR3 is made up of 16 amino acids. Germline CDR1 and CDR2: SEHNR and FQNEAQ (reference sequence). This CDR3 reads CASSLVARRFNYEQYF. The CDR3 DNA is TGTGCCAGCAGCTTGGTAGCGAGACGATTTAACTACGAGCAGTACTTC.

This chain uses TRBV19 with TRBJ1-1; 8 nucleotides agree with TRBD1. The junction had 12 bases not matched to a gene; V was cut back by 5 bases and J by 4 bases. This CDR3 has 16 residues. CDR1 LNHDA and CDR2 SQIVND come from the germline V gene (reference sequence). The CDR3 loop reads CASSSGQGQWGTEAFF. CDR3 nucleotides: TGTGCCAGTAGTTCCGGACAGGGCCAGTGGGGCACTGAAGCTTTCTTT.

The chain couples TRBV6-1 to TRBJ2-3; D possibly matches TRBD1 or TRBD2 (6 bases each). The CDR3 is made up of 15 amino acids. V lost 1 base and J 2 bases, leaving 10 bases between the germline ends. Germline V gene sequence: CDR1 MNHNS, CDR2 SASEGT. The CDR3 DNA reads TGTGCCAGCAGTGAAGATTGGGGGGCCACAGATACGCAGTATTTT. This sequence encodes CASSEDWGATDTQYF.

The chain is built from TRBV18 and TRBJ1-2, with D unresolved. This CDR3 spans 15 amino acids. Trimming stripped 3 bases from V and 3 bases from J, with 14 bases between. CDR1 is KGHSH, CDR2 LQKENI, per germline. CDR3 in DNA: TGTGCCAGCTCACCTAACACAAAGCAGGACTATGGCTACACCTTC. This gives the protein CASSPNTKQDYGYTF.

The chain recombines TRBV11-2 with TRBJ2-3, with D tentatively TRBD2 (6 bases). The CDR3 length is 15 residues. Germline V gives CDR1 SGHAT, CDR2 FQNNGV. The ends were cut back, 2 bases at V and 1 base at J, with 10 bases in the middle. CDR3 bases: TGTGCCAGCAGCTTAAACGGGGGACGCACAGATACGCAGTATTTT. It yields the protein CASSLNGGRTDTQYF.

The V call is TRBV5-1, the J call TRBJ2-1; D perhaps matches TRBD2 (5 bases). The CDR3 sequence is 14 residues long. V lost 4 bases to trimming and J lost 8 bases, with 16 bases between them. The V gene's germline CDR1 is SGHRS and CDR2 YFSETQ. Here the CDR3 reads CASSRTRVFDEQFF. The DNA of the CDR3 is TGCGCCAGCAGCCGGACGCGGGTTTTTGATGAGCAGTTCTTC. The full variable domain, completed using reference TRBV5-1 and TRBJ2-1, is KAGVTQTPRYLIKTRGQQVTLSCSPISGHRSVSWYQQTPGQGLQFLFEYFSETQRNKGNFPGRFSGRQFSNSRSEMNVSTLELGDSALYLCASSRTRVFDEQFFGPGTRLTVL.

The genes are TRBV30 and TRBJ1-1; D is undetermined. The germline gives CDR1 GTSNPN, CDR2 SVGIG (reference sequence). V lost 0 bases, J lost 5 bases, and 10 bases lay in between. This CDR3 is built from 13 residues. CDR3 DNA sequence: TGTGCCTGGAGTGTAAACCCACGGACTGAAGCTTTCTTT. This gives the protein CAWSVNPRTEAFF.

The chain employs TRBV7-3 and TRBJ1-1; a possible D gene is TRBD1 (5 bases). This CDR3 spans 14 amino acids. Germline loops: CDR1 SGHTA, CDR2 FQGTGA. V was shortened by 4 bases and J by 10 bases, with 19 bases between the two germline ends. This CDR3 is CASSSPPLTRGAFF. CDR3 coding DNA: TGTGCCAGCAGCTCTCCCCCTCTCACGAGGGGAGCTTTCTTT. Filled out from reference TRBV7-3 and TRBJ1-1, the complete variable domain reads GAGVSQTPSNKVTEKGKYVELRCDPISGHTALYWYRQSLGQGPEFLIYFQGTGAADDSGLPNDRFFAVRPEGSVSTLKIQRTERGDSAVYLCASSSPPLTRGAFFGQGTRLTVV.

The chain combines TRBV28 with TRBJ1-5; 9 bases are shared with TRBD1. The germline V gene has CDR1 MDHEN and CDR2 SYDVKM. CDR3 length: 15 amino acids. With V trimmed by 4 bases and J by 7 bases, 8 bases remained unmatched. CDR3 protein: CASSSGTGRGQPQHF. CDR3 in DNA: TGTGCCAGCAGTTCCGGGACAGGGCGGGGACAGCCCCAGCATTTT.

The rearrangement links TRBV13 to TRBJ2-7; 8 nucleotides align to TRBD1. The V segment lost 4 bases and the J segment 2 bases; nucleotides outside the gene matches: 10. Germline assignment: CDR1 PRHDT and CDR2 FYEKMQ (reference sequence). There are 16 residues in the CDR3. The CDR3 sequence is CASSSVRNRGTYEQYF. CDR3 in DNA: TGTGCCAGCAGCTCCGTAAGGAACAGGGGGACCTACGAGCAGTACTTC.

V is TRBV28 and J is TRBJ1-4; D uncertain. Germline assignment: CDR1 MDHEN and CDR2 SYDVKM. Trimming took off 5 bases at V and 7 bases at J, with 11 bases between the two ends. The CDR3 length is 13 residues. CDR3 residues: CASSGSDIEKLFF. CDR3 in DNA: TGTGCCAGCAGTGGGTCAGACATTGAAAAACTGTTTTTT.

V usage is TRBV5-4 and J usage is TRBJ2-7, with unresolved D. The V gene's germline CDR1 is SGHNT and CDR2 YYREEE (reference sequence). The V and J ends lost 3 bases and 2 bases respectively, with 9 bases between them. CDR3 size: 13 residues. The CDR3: CASSSTLTYEQYF. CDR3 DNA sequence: TGTGCCAGCAGCTCGACACTAACCTACGAGCAGTACTTC.